A few counts support the clone carrying this T cell receptor beta chain. Its matching antigen is unknown. Treatment reported: oral pan-JAK inhibitor, 5-10 mg twice daily. This specimen comes from a study of CD8+ T cells in alopecia areata. Study observations and caveats: On tofacitinib, scalp clonality and expanded CD8+ clones among top 100 fell significantly.

The V and J ends lost 5 bases and 7 bases respectively, with 18 bases between them. There are 14 residues in the CDR3. Germline CDR1 and CDR2: SSHAT and FNYEAQ (reference sequence). Extraction and reverse transcription of RNA yielded cDNA as the sequencing template. The table came from immunoSEQ multiplex PCR; TCRdb's copy has only in-frame clones and leaves some out. The sample records a few hundred thousand clones, around two fifths being singletons. The clonotype originates from a human donor with alopecia areata. The material sequenced was CD4+ T cells sorted from blood, taken around week 37, from a patient treated with tofacitinib. The chain uses TRBV7-7 and TRBJ2-7; TRBD2 might be the D (6 bases). The CDR3 loop is CASSPSGRTGEQYF. For the CDR3, the DNA is TGTGCCAGCAGCCCGAGCGGGCGGACTGGGGAGCAGTACTTC.